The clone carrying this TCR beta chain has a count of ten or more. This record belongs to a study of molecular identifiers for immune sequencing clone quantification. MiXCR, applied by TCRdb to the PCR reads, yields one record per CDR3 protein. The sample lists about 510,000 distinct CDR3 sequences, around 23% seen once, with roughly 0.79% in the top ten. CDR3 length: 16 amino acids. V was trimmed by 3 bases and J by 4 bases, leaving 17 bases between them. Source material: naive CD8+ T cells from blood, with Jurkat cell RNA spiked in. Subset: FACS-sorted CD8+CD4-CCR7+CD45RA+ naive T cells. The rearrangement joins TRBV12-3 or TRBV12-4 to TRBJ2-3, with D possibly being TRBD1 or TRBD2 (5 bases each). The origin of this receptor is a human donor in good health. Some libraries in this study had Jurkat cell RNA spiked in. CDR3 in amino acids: CASSFVGPRGPDTQYF. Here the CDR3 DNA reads TGTGCCAGCAGTTTTGTTGGCCCGAGGGGCCCAGATACGCAGTATTTT.